This T cell receptor beta chain was identified in a study of blood T cell repertoires in COVID-19 (dated by TCRdb to the early 2020s). Study-level background: The collaborator samples originated in the United States, Italy and Spain and spanned the acute and convalescent phases of COVID-19. The material from the prospective study consisted of cDNA or gDNA derived from T cells, B-cell-depleted T cells, or PBMCs. Deeply sampled blood TCRbeta repertoires from subjects exposed to, actively infected with, or recovered from COVID-19 were included in the dataset. The repertoires were made available in a free public database intended to serve as a resource for research on the immune response to SARS-CoV-2. The samples were drawn from the first 160 participants of the ongoing ImmuneRACE study and from 1,254 subjects provided by 6 global collaborators. Nearly every sample came with metadata listing a de-identified subject ID, COVID-19 status, age in years and sex. Where available, HLA class I and class II types were obtained from metadata supplied by the sample provider rather than from assay-based typing.

Overall study results and their limits: How much clinical and demographic metadata was included differed by source and by participant, and the metadata was provided uncurated.

As concerns this clone: There is no known antigen for this receptor. It has no much larger one-base neighbor in the sample; base qualities were not kept.

Whole blood was collected in K2EDTA tubes by collaborating institutions according to the institutions' own protocols. For TCRbeta analysis, collaborators shipped samples in one of three forms: frozen whole blood, isolated PBMCs, or DNA extracted from either of those sample types. TCRbeta CDR3 regions were amplified from genomic DNA by means of the immunoSEQ Assay, a bias-controlled multiplex PCR. The paper's processing steps were these. The number of nucleated cells in each sample was estimated from the amplification of reference gene primers within the assay. Sequence reads were collapsed and filtered to measure the absolute abundance of every unique TCRbeta CDR3 rearrangement. For each sample, productive Simpson clonality was calculated as the square root of Simpson's diversity index across productive rearrangements. This immuneACCESS table, as held by TCRdb, lists in-frame sequences with V and J called but not all clones. Of the missing ones, under half trace to an unresolved V gene in checked studies; the others have no known cause. V, J and clone size are those of that table, while D and trimming were read from the DNA. The table for this sample lists approximately 400,000 clones; about 89% of them were counted only once. The ten largest clones represent roughly 1.2% of the sample.

The material sequenced was peripheral blood. The sequence was obtained from a man aged 40-55 years with acute or convalescent COVID-19.

The sequenced DNA: TGTGCCAGCAGCTTAACAGAAACCTACTATGGCTACACCTTC. Its product reads: CASSLTETYYGYTF. The chain was built from TRBV11-2 and TRBJ1-2; the D gene is unclear. Measured from the cysteine to the phenylalanine, the CDR3 is 14 residues long. Only the CDR3 DNA stays, 42 bases, in frame from base 1. CDR1 and CDR2 are drawn from the germline V gene: SGHAT, FQNNGV. V is pared back by 2 bases and J by 3 bases, with 10 bases lying between the germline termini.